The 22 T cell receptor beta chains below were found in one sample sequenced in a study of CD8 T cells in ankylosing spondylitis. One entry per CDR3 protein results from TCRdb running MiXCR on the 5' RACE reads. The table lists 200,000 to 300,000 distinct CDR3 sequences, under 12% of them singletons. Sequencing was carried out using blood, either unsorted or a sorted T cell fraction (not recorded which). These receptors were taken from a male donor with ankylosing spondylitis or in good health (not recorded which).

A word on this clonotype: Being one base from a much bigger clone, this may be a read error. The V and J genes are TRBV18 and TRBJ2-2; 8 bases agree with TRBD1. The CDR3 has 12 residues. Germline values: CDR1 KGHSH, CDR2 LQKENI. Trimming at V came to 5 bases and at J to 16 bases, leaving 9 bases not matched to a gene. CDR3 in amino acids: CASSNGQGSKFF. The CDR3, as DNA: TGTGCCAGCTCAAACGGACAGGGTTCGAAGTTTTTT.

This chain connects TRBV10-3 to TRBJ2-1; 8 bases line up with TRBD2. Looked up from germline, CDR1 is ENHRY and CDR2 is SYGVKD. CDR3 length: 12 amino acids. V shed 10 bases and J 10 bases; nucleotides not matched to a gene: 9. This chain's CDR3 is CATQVGGGEQFF. The CDR3 DNA reads as TGTGCCACCCAAGTCGGGGGGGGAGAGCAGTTCTTC.

The chain uses TRBV12-5 and TRBJ1-3; D gene uncertain. The CDR3 consists of 13 residues. The germline V and J ends were trimmed by 1 base and 8 bases, with 9 bases remaining between them. The V gene's germline CDR1 is LGHNT and CDR2 FRNRAP. The CDR3, as DNA: TGTGCTAGTGGTTTGGCCATGGAGTACACCATATATTTT. This sequence encodes CASGLAMEYTIYF.

This clonotype was seen at least ten times. The chain recombines TRBV5-1 with TRBJ1-2; perhaps TRBD1 as D (5 bases). V was shortened by 3 bases and J by 8 bases, with 20 bases between the two germline ends. This CDR3 has 15 residues. Germline-derived CDR1 and CDR2 are SGHRS and YFSETQ. The CDR3 loop reads CASSSATLHGDGYTF. The CDR3 coding sequence is TGCGCCAGCAGCTCCGCAACACTCCACGGGGACGGCTACACCTTC.

This clonotype was counted at least ten times. V and J are TRBV7-6 and TRBJ1-6; 9 nucleotides line up with TRBD1. The V segment lost 3 bases and the J segment 7 bases; nucleotides outside the gene matches: 1. The germline CDR1 and CDR2 sequences are SGHVS and FNYEAQ. This CDR3 comprises 14 residues. CDR3 DNA: TGTGCCAGCAGCTTTGGACAGGGGAATTCACCCCTCCACTTT. It encodes CASSFGQGNSPLHF.

This clonotype came up many times. This chain connects TRBV4-1 to TRBJ1-5; maybe TRBD1 (6 bases). V lost 1 base and J lost 4, with 11 bases in between. This CDR3 has 15 residues. Per germline, CDR1 MGHRA and CDR2 YSYEKL. CDR3 bases: TGCGCCAGCAGCCAAGGACAGGTTTCTAATCAGCCCCAGCATTTT. It yields the protein CASSQGQVSNQPQHF.

This clonotype was observed at least ten times. The chain uses TRBV12-5 and TRBJ2-1; TRBD2 agrees at 8 bases. Germline V gives CDR1 LGHNT, CDR2 FRNRAP. Trimming removed 5 bases from V and 4 bases from J; junction bases left unmatched: 16. CDR3 length: 18 residues. CDR3 sequence (DNA): TGTGCTAGTGGTCTTTCAAATAGCGGGGCCCTAGATTACAATGAGCAGTTCTTC. Encoded protein: CASGLSNSGALDYNEQFF.

V gene TRBV30 combines with J gene TRBJ2-5, with TRBD2 matching 8 bases. Losses at the gene ends were 4 bases for V and 4 bases for J; bases not matched to a gene: 11. The CDR3 sequence is 15 residues long. Germline V gene data show CDR1 as GTSNPN and CDR2 as SVGIG (reference sequence). The CDR3 sequence: CAWTAGGLASETQYF. The CDR3 nucleotides read TGTGCCTGGACCGCGGGGGGTCTAGCATCAGAGACCCAGTACTTC.

This clonotype was counted many times. This chain links TRBV7-2 with TRBJ2-7, with 7 positions matching TRBD2. This CDR3 is 14 amino acids long. Germline V gene sequence: CDR1 SGHTA, CDR2 FQGNSA. V dropped 5 bases and J dropped 7; count of bases not matched to a gene: 11. The DNA of the CDR3 is TGTGCCAGCAGCCGCCCGGGCCTGGGGGGGGAGCAGTACTTC. It encodes CASSRPGLGGEQYF. Combining the CDR3 with reference TRBV7-2 and TRBJ2-7 gives the whole variable domain GAGVSQSPSNKVTEKGKDVELRCDPISGHTALYWYRQSLGQGLEFLIYFQGNSAPDKSGLPSDRFSAERTGGSVSTLTIQRTQQEDSAVYLCASSRPGLGGEQYFGPGTRLTVT.

This clonotype was observed at least ten times. The chain combines TRBV20-1 with TRBJ2-2, with D perhaps TRBD1 or TRBD2 (6 bases each). The CDR3 has 15 amino acids. The V end was cut by 3 bases, the J end by 4 bases, with 15 bases between. The V gene's germline CDR1 is DFQATT and CDR2 SNEGSKA (reference sequence). The CDR3 loop reads CSASAGGDITGELFF. The CDR3 DNA follows: TGCAGTGCTAGTGCCGGGGGCGATATCACCGGGGAGCTGTTTTTT.

This clonotype turned up a few times. The gene calls are TRBV18 and TRBJ1-4, with TRBD1 matching over 7 bases. V lost 5 bases to trimming and J lost 5 bases; unmatched junction nucleotides: 5. The CDR3 runs 14 residues. Germline CDR1 and CDR2: KGHSH and LQKENI. Here the CDR3 reads CASSAQGGNEKLFF. Written as DNA, the CDR3 is TGTGCCAGCTCAGCCCAGGGGGGCAATGAAAAACTGTTTTTT.

The V and J genes are TRBV5-1 and TRBJ2-1, with 10 bases matching TRBD2. The CDR3 totals 15 residues. The V and J ends lost 4 bases and 5 bases, in that order; junction bases with no gene match: 6. Germline-derived CDR1 and CDR2 are SGHRS and YFSETQ. CDR3 DNA: TGCGCCAGCAGCCTGAGGACTAGCGGAAACAATGAGCAGTTCTTC. This sequence encodes CASSLRTSGNNEQFF.

Only a few counts were recorded for this clonotype. The chain links TRBV30 to TRBJ2-2, with 9 bases aligning to TRBD1. In germline, CDR1 is GTSNPN, CDR2 SVGIG (reference sequence). This CDR3 has 15 residues. After removal of 0 bases from V and 4 bases from J, the junction contained 3 bases not matched to a gene. The CDR3 reads CAWSVMTGGTGELFF. The CDR3 region has the DNA TGTGCCTGGAGTGTAATGACAGGGGGCACCGGGGAGCTGTTTTTT.

This clonotype was counted a few times. The J gene is TRBJ1-2, the V gene TRBV7-2; D ambiguous. The CDR3 has 14 residues. V lost 5 bases, J lost 4 bases, and 14 bases lay in between. Germline CDR1 is SGHTA and CDR2 is FQGNSA. The CDR3 spells CASSESPDGYGYTF. CDR3 nucleotide sequence: TGTGCCAGCAGCGAGTCCCCAGACGGCTATGGCTACACCTTC.

This clonotype has a count of ten or more. V gene TRBV29-1 combines with J gene TRBJ1-1; 7 nucleotides line up with TRBD1. The V gene end was trimmed by 6 bases and the J gene end by 1 base; junction bases not matched to a gene: 2. The germline V gene encodes CDR1 SQVTM and CDR2 ANQGSEA. The CDR3 spans 12 residues. In nucleotides, the CDR3 is TGCAGCGTGAGACAGGGGAACACTGAAGCTTTCTTT. Residues: CSVRQGNTEAFF.

The chain carries TRBV5-1 and TRBJ2-5; no clear D gene. The germline V gene has CDR1 SGHRS and CDR2 YFSETQ. Trimming cost V 1 base and J 5 bases, with 9 bases left between them. CDR3 length: 13 amino acids. DNA of the CDR3: TGCGCCAGCAGCTTGCAGGTGGAGGAGACCCAGTACTTC. Translated: CASSLQVEETQYF.

Many counts were recorded for this clonotype. The chain is built from TRBV25-1 and TRBJ2-5; D not certain. The CDR3 extends over 14 amino acids. V lost 0 bases and J 1 base, leaving 6 bases between the germline ends. The germline CDR1 and CDR2 sequences are MGHDK and SYGVNS. This CDR3 reads CASSEYNTQETQYF. The CDR3 DNA is TGTGCCAGCAGTGAATATAACACCCAAGAGACCCAGTACTTC.

This clonotype was recorded many times. The CDR3 reads CASRYGRDTSTDTQYF. CDR3 DNA sequence: TGCGCCAGCAGATATGGACGGGATACTAGCACAGATACGCAGTATTTT. The chain combines TRBV5-1 with TRBJ2-3; a possible D gene is TRBD2 (5 bases). Per germline, CDR1 SGHRS and CDR2 YFSETQ. This CDR3 region has 16 residues. Trimming took off 5 bases at V and 0 bases at J, with 16 bases between the two ends.

The sample holds many counts of this clonotype. The rearrangement joins TRBV3-1 to TRBJ2-7, with D possibly being TRBD1 or TRBD2 (6 bases each). Trimming left V 8 bases short and J 2 bases short, with 16 bases between. Per germline, CDR1 LGHDT and CDR2 YNNKEL (reference sequence). The CDR3 is 14 residues long. The CDR3 sequence is CASHPGGRAYEQYF. CDR3 DNA sequence: TGTGCCAGCCACCCCGGGGGCAGGGCCTACGAGCAGTACTTC.

Many counts were recorded for this clonotype. The chain is built from TRBV25-1 and TRBJ2-5; D unresolved. The ends were cut back, 4 bases at V and 0 bases at J, with 3 bases in the middle. The germline V gene has CDR1 MGHDK and CDR2 SYGVNS. The CDR3 loop spans 12 amino acids. CDR3 sequence reads: CASSADQETQYF. For the CDR3, the DNA is TGTGCCAGCAGTGCAGACCAAGAGACCCAGTACTTC.

This clonotype was seen ten or more times. V usage is TRBV15 and J usage is TRBJ2-3; D is unclear. The CDR3 totals 14 residues. Trimming left V 0 bases short and J 2 bases short, with 6 bases between. CDR1 and CDR2 from the germline V gene are LNHNV and YYDKDF (reference sequence). Written as DNA, the CDR3 is TGTGCCACCAGCAGAGAACAGATCACAGATACGCAGTATTTT. The encoded protein is CATSREQITDTQYF.

This clonotype was counted ten times or more. The V call is TRBV5-1, the J call TRBJ1-1; D is ambiguous. Trimming stripped 3 bases from V and 1 base from J, with 10 bases between. This CDR3 contains 14 residues. Germline loops: CDR1 SGHRS, CDR2 YFSETQ. The CDR3 region is CASSSLDTNTEAFF. The CDR3 region has the DNA TGCGCCAGCAGCTCGTTAGACACGAACACTGAAGCTTTCTTT.